Below, 2 T cell receptor beta chains from the same sample are listed, as sequenced in a study of T cell changes during pregnancy in multiple sclerosis. TCRdb keeps only in-frame clones here, not all; method: immunoSEQ multiplex PCR. The sample lists approximately 70,000 clones; around nine tenths were seen once. Sequenced material: peripheral blood, taken in the second trimester of pregnancy. These receptors all stem from a female donor with multiple sclerosis, enrolled in a pregnancy study.

The chain couples TRBV15 to TRBJ1-3, with D uncertain. Trimming removed 0 bases at V and 0 bases at J, with 18 bases between. CDR1 and CDR2 (germline): LNHNV, YYDKDF (reference sequence). This CDR3 has 19 amino acids. The CDR3 nucleotides are TGTGCCACCAGCAGAGATAATCGGAAAGGTCGACTCTCTGGAAACACCATATATTTT. This sequence encodes CATSRDNRKGRLSGNTIYF. Looking up the rest from reference TRBV15 and TRBJ1-3 gives the full variable domain: DAMVIQNPRYQVTQFGKPVTLSCSQTLNHNVMYWYQQKSSQAPKLLFHYYDKDFNNEADTPDNFQSRRPNTSFCFLDIRSPGLGDTAMYLCATSRDNRKGRLSGNTIYFGEGSWLTVV.

This chain uses TRBV6-4 with TRBJ2-3; tentatively, D is TRBD1 (6 bases). This CDR3 contains 14 residues. CDR1 and CDR2 (germline): MRHNA, SNTAGT. Trimming took off 2 bases at V and 0 bases at J, with 6 bases between the two ends. In nucleotides, the CDR3 is TGTGCCAGCAGTGACACAGGGAGCACAGATACGCAGTATTTT. Translation gives CASSDTGSTDTQYF.